This TCR beta chain was identified during a study of OX40 agonist ivuxolimab in advanced cancers. Regarding the research as a whole: Ivuxolimab was a fully human IgG2 agonistic monoclonal antibody targeting the costimulatory receptor OX40 (CD134). Intravenous ivuxolimab was administered to patients every 2 weeks at six dose levels: 0.01, 0.1, 0.3, 1.5, 3 and 10 mg/kg. Among the roughly 54 dose-escalation patients, around 19 had hepatocellular carcinoma, roughly 15 melanoma, 9 renal cell carcinoma and 9 head and neck cancer. In the dose-escalation cohort, 65% to 85% of patients were male, and the mean age was approximately 60 years with a range of roughly 20 to 80. Prior anti-PD-1, anti-PD-L1 or anti-CTLA-4 therapy was permitted, and 35% to 40% of dose-escalation patients had received checkpoint inhibitors. Partial responses occurred in three dose-escalation patients: two with cutaneous melanoma and one with hepatocellular carcinoma. Peripheral TCRbeta sequencing was intended to test whether TCR sequence diversity was altered and clonal T-cell expansion was caused by ivuxolimab. The paper covers the monotherapy dose-escalation part of the phase I ivuxolimab trial, which included N ≈ 50 patients. On the study overall, not on this receptor specifically: At doses from 0.1 to 3.0 mg/kg, clonal expansion was seen in both CD4+ and CD8+ blood T cells between baseline and week 6. In the 0.1-3.0 mg/kg groups, partial responders had among the lowest normalized peripheral clonal expansion, particularly in CD8+ T cells. After ivuxolimab, expanded clones were on average more numerous among CD8+ T cells than among CD4+ T cells. Low levels of normalized T-cell clonal expansion were also seen in some patients who did not respond. Antigen specificity was not determined for the clonally expanded peripheral T cells.

Patients with a history of autoimmune disease or receiving systemic immunosuppression were excluded from the trial. In every dose cohort, peripheral blood was drawn for TCR sequencing at baseline, cycle 4 day 1, and cycle 7 day 1. Samples came from an open-label, multicenter, first-in-human phase I dose-escalation trial of ivuxolimab. The trial enrolled adults with locally advanced or metastatic head and neck squamous cell, hepatocellular, melanoma or renal cell carcinoma. CD4+ and CD8+ T cells were sorted separately from peripheral blood before TCR sequencing. On this clone: This receptor's antigen is unknown. One base away there is no much larger clone; base qualities are not given.

The germline V gene sets CDR1 to MDHEN and CDR2 to SYDVKM. Spanning cysteine to phenylalanine, the CDR3 consists of 12 amino acids. Of all the DNA, just the CDR3 is kept, 36 bases in frame from base 1. At the junction V is shortened by 2 bases and J by 6 bases, with 4 bases in between. Genomic DNA was isolated from the sorted cells so that the TCRbeta CDR3 region could be sequenced. TCRbeta CDR3 regions were sequenced using the immunoSEQ Assay. In its TCRdb copy, this immuneACCESS table keeps in-frame sequences only and misses some clones. Where compared with another copy, unresolved V genes explain less than half of these, and the others have no known cause. In this sample the table shows tens of thousands of clones, around 87% of which occur a single time. The top ten clones comprise 0.32% of the sample.

This chain is built from TRBV28 and TRBJ1-4; the D gene identity is not certain. The sample here was CD4+ or CD8+ T cells sorted from blood, taken in a trial of the OX40 agonist ivuxolimab. The clonotype comes from an adult with an advanced solid tumor such as melanoma, head and neck, liver or kidney cancer. The DNA sequence is as follows: TGTGCCAGCAGTTTACCCCATGAAAAACTGTTTTTT. Its translation reads: CASSLPHEKLFF.